This TCR beta chain was sequenced during a study of regulatory T cells in long-lasting Graves disease. Whole-study context: The definition of persistent Graves' disease was over 5 years of antithyroid drugs with positive TSH receptor antibodies. General observations from the study: In persistent patients, shared public clonotypes (under 3,000) outnumbered those in new patients (about 1,000). TRBV28, TRBJ1-2 and TRBJ2-5 emerged as the favored segments in persistent disease.

Trimming removed 5 bases at V and 0 bases at J, with 10 bases between. The V gene's germline CDR1 is SNHLY and CDR2 FYNNEI. The CDR3 has 14 amino acids. Specified time point: persistent/refractory GD, antithyroid drugs over 5 years with positive TRAb. PBMC-extracted RNA yielded the TCR library. Xi'an, China, was home to the endocrinology department that provided patients. This clonotype appeared many times. The antigen is undetermined. Sequencing libraries for TCR beta were prepared with iRepertoire HTBI primers and Arm-PCR of CDR3 regions. Each CDR3 protein gets one entry after TCRdb re-called the multiplex PCR reads with MiXCR. The table records roughly 400,000 distinct CDR3 sequences, roughly a fifth of them present only once.

The V and J genes are TRBV2 and TRBJ1-1, with D possibly TRBD1 on 6 matching bases. The receptor comes from a female donor with Graves disease. The material sequenced was peripheral blood mononuclear cells (PBMCs), taken when the disease was refractory, from a patient treated with antithyroid drugs. CDR3 in amino acids: CASSSDRLNTEAFF. The DNA of the CDR3 is TGTGCCAGCAGTTCCGACAGGTTGAACACTGAAGCTTTCTTT.